The T cell receptor (beta chain) described here comes from a study of lymphopenia after photon versus proton radiotherapy. Study-level results: Relative stability marked proton patients; photon patients lost diversity and naive cells.

Profiled with immunoSEQ multiplex PCR; TCRdb holds only in-frame clones, not every one. The repertoire holds 50,000 to 60,000 clones, with roughly nine tenths as singletons. On this clone itself: What it recognizes is unknown.

There are 13 residues in the CDR3. V lost 1 base, J lost 4 bases, and 7 bases lay in between. Germline assignment: CDR1 SGHDN and CDR2 FVKESK. The origin of this receptor is a woman aged 40 to 50 with cholangiocarcinoma. Sequencing used peripheral blood, obtained from a patient treated with photon-based radiotherapy. The chain links TRBV14 to TRBJ1-2; D gene uncertain. This CDR3 reads CASSQGTAYGYTF. CDR3 nucleotide sequence: TGTGCCAGCAGCCAAGGCACAGCCTATGGCTACACCTTC.